Following are 2 T cell receptor beta chains from one sample sequenced in a study of cytomegalovirus exposure and HLA in healthy donors (dated by TCRdb to about 2017). The library was built by means of the immunoSEQ multiplex PCR assay. For the multiplex PCR, a mixture combining 60 forward primers for TCR Vbeta segments and 13 reverse primers for TCR Jbeta segments was used. In its TCRdb copy, this immuneACCESS table keeps in-frame sequences only and misses some clones. Where compared with another copy, unresolved V genes explain less than half of these, and the others have no known cause. This sample holds about 160,000 clones; roughly 77% were observed only once. Around 1.9% of the sample comes from the top ten. Sequencing input: PBMCs. Receptor source: a woman under 30 in good health and CMV-seronegative.

J is TRBJ2-7 and V is TRBV28; D possibly corresponds to TRBD1 (6 bases). Germline CDR1 and CDR2: MDHEN and SYDVKM. V gave up 4 bases and J gave up 10 bases, with 20 bases separating them. CDR3 size: 14 residues. The CDR3 coding sequence is TGTGCCAGCAGTTACAGGGTCTGGGGGACGCCACAGTACTTC. Amino acids: CASSYRVWGTPQYF.

This chain links TRBV6-5 with TRBJ2-2; 8 bases align to TRBD1. The CDR3 length is 13 residues. Looked up from germline, CDR1 is MNHEY and CDR2 is SVGAGI. The trim removed 6 bases at V and 6 bases at J, leaving 3 bases unmatched. The CDR3 DNA reads as TGTGCCAGCAGCGGGACAGGCCCCGGGGAGCTGTTTTTT. This translates into CASSGTGPGELFF.